The rows below give T cell receptor beta chains drawn from one sample of a study of untreated major depressive disorder. Repertoires were generated with immunoSEQ multiplex PCR, while TCRdb's copy carries only in-frame clones and drops some. The sample includes under 20,000 clones, under 95% of them seen just once. The specimen sequenced was CD4+ T cells from PBMCs. These receptors all come from a woman aged 40 to 50 with major depressive disorder. The CDR3 runs from the conserved cysteine through the conserved F or W. A D gene is named only where the DNA matches it firmly. Clone sizes are given selectively: once, few, many, or a class where the clone is expanded.

D,V,J,size,DNA,CDR3
TRBD1,TRBV5-1,TRBJ1-4,-,TGCGCCAGCAGCTCCGACCCCTCAGGGGGTGAAAAACTGTTTTTT,CASSSDPSGGEKLFF
-,TRBV5-6,TRBJ1-5,-,TGTGCCAGCAGCTTTGGGGTAACTATGGATCAGCCCCAGCATTTT,CASSFGVTMDQPQHF
-,TRBV5-1,TRBJ1-1,-,TGCGCCAGCAGCTTTTACCCACAGCAGGGGCCTGAAGCTTTCTTT,CASSFYPQQGPEAFF
TRBD1,TRBV16,TRBJ2-3,-,TGTGCCAGCAGCCAATGGAGGACAGGGGATGCAGATACGCAGTATTTT,CASSQWRTGDADTQYF
-,TRBV15,TRBJ2-7,once,TGTGCCACCAGCAGAGATGGCCCCTCCTACGAGCAGTACTTC,CATSRDGPSYEQYF
-,TRBV7-8,TRBJ2-7,few,TGTGCCAGCAGCTTATGGGCCCAACGCGAGCAGTACTTC,CASSLWAQREQYF
-,TRBV2,TRBJ1-2,few,TGTGCCAGCAGTGCCGTCACACTTAACTATGGCTACACCTTC,CASSAVTLNYGYTF
-,TRBV29-1,TRBJ2-1,-,TGCAGCGGGACACAGGGATACAATGAGCAGTTCTTC,CSGTQGYNEQFF
-,TRBV7-3,TRBJ2-7,-,TGTGCCAGCAGCTTAGAGCCTGACTACGAGCAGTACTTC,CASSLEPDYEQYF
TRBD2,TRBV5-4,TRBJ2-1,-,TGTGCCAGCAGCTTTAAAAGCGGGGGGCCTTACAATGAGCAGTTCTTC,CASSFKSGGPYNEQFF
-,TRBV18,TRBJ1-4,-,TGTGCCAGCTCACCGACAGTGGAAAGGGAAAAACTGTTTTTT,CASSPTVEREKLFF
-,TRBV6-5,TRBJ1-2,-,TGTGCCAGCAGCTACGACATCAACTATGGCTACACCTTC,CASSYDINYGYTF
-,TRBV2,TRBJ1-6,-,TGTGCCAGCACCCGACAGTATAATTCACCCCTCCACTTT,CASTRQYNSPLHF
TRBD1,TRBV6-5,TRBJ1-1,-,TGTGCCACCCAGACAGGGGGGTCGAGGACTGAAGCTTTCTTT,CATQTGGSRTEAFF
TRBD1,TRBV6-6,TRBJ1-2,-,TGTGCCAGCAGTTCCGACAGGGTGGATGGCTACACCTTC,CASSSDRVDGYTF
TRBD1,TRBV9,TRBJ1-4,-,TGTGCCAGCAGCGTGAGGGACAGGGGACTAACTAATGAAAAACTGTTTTTT,CASSVRDRGLTNEKLFF
TRBD1,TRBV5-1,TRBJ1-4,-,TGCGCCAGCTTCCCGGGACAGGGGTCAACTAATGAAAAACTGTTTTTT,CASFPGQGSTNEKLFF
TRBD1,TRBV2,TRBJ1-5,-,TGTGCCAGCACGGGGACAGTTACAGGTCAGCCCCAGCATTTT,CASTGTVTGQPQHF
-,TRBV7-3,TRBJ2-2,-,TGTGCCAGCAGCCGGGACATTCTCACCGGGGAGCTGTTTTTT,CASSRDILTGELFF
-,TRBV14,TRBJ2-4,-,TGTGCCAGCAGCCAAGAGGAGCCTAAGGGACATAGTTTAGTCATTCAGTACTTC,CASSQEEPKGHSLVIQYF
TRBD1,TRBV18,TRBJ2-4,-,TGTGCCAGCTCACCGGCGAACAGGGGAAACATTCAGTACTTC,CASSPANRGNIQYF
-,TRBV11-2,TRBJ1-2,-,TGTGCCAGCAGCTTAGAGCCGGGACCCAGGAAGGGCTACACCTTC,CASSLEPGPRKGYTF
-,TRBV6-6,TRBJ2-2,-,TGTGCCAGCACCTTGACAGCCACCGGGGAGCTGTTTTTT,CASTLTATGELFF
-,TRBV11-2,TRBJ1-5,-,TGTGCCAGCAGCGGAACAGATAATCAGCCCCAGCATTTT,CASSGTDNQPQHF
TRBD2,TRBV6-1,TRBJ2-5,-,TGTGCCAGCAGTGATGGGACTAGCGGGGGGTATCAAGAGACCCAGTACTTC,CASSDGTSGGYQETQYF
TRBD1,TRBV2,TRBJ1-1,-,TGTGCCAGCAGTTTTACCGGGACAGGGCTCACTGAAGCTTTCTTT,CASSFTGTGLTEAFF
-,TRBV11-2,TRBJ1-1,-,TGTGCCAGCAGCCTCACAGGGTCGAACACTGAAGCTTTCTTT,CASSLTGSNTEAFF
TRBD1,TRBV6-6,TRBJ1-6,-,TGTGCCAGCACCTCTACAGGGGGCGGGTCACCCCTCCACTTT,CASTSTGGGSPLHF
TRBD1,TRBV9,TRBJ2-7,-,TGTGCCAGCAGCAGGGACAGGGCCTACGAGCAGTACTTC,CASSRDRAYEQYF
TRBD1,TRBV5-1,TRBJ1-2,-,TGCGCCAGCAGCCAAGGGACAGAAGCCTATGGCTACACCTTC,CASSQGTEAYGYTF
-,TRBV9,TRBJ2-3,-,TGTGCCAGCAGCGTAGTGGGTAGCGGAGCCCTCCCCACAGATACGCAGTATTTT,CASSVVGSGALPTDTQYF
-,TRBV4-1,TRBJ1-2,-,TGCGCCAGCAGCCAAGATGTGGGAGGGTTAGCTAACTATGGCTACACCTTC,CASSQDVGGLANYGYTF
-,TRBV25-1,TRBJ1-4,-,TGTGCCAGCAGTCCACCTCTCGGAGGTTACACAACTAATGAAAAACTGTTTTTT,CASSPPLGGYTTNEKLFF
-,TRBV2,TRBJ2-3,few,TGTGCCAGCAGCGGGAGCCCCACAGATACGCAGTATTTT,CASSGSPTDTQYF
TRBD1,TRBV7-6,TRBJ1-3,-,TGTGCCAGCAGCCATGAGGGACAGGCGACTGGAAACACCATATATTTT,CASSHEGQATGNTIYF